The 5 T cell receptor beta chains below all came from one sample that was sequenced in a study of OX40 agonist ivuxolimab in advanced cancers. The library came from the immunoSEQ multiplex PCR assay. The source is immuneACCESS, and TCRdb retained only in-frame sequences with V and J called. Part of the clones is not carried over; for the studies checked, unresolved V genes explain less than half of this, and the remainder is unexplained. The sample table records 50,000 to 65,000 clones; nearly 95% of these occur just once. Of the sample, 25% is held by the ten largest clones. The source was CD4+ or CD8+ T cells sorted from blood, collected in a trial of the OX40 agonist ivuxolimab. All receptors derive from an adult with an advanced solid tumor such as melanoma, head and neck, liver or kidney cancer.

This chain uses TRBV9 with TRBJ2-3; tentative D call: TRBD1 (6 bases). CDR3 size: 15 residues. CDR1 is SGDLS and CDR2 is YYNGEE in the germline V gene. Trimming removed 2 bases at V and 5 bases at J, with 15 bases between. The CDR3 bases are TGTGCCAGCAGCGTTTGGGGGAGAGGGGGAGATACGCAGTATTTT. Translated, it gives CASSVWGRGGDTQYF.

The gene calls are TRBV29-1 and TRBJ2-1; D may be TRBD2 (5 bases). V was pared by 4 bases and J by 7 bases, with 5 bases between. From germline, CDR1 is SQVTM and CDR2 ANQGSEA. CDR3 length equals 10 residues. The CDR3 DNA reads TGCAGCGTTGGGACTAATGAGCAGTTCTTC. Protein sequence: CSVGTNEQFF.

V and J are TRBV7-9 and TRBJ2-1; TRBD1 or TRBD2 may be the D gene (5 bases each). V lost 4 bases and J 3 bases, leaving 16 bases between the germline ends. The CDR3 covers 16 residues. Germline V CDR1 and CDR2: SEHNR, FQNEAQ (reference sequence). The DNA of the CDR3 is TGTGCCAGCAGCTCCCCTGAGGGGACGAGCTACAATGAGCAGTTCTTC. It specifies CASSSPEGTSYNEQFF.

The chain links TRBV4-1 to TRBJ1-5, with unresolved D. V gave up 3 bases and J gave up 0 bases, with 6 bases separating them. CDR1 and CDR2 (germline): MGHRA, YSYEKL. The CDR3 covers 14 residues. In DNA, the CDR3 is TGCGCCAGCAGCCAGCTTAATAGCAATCAGCCCCAGCATTTT. Translation: CASSQLNSNQPQHF.

This sequence joins TRBV23-1 and TRBJ2-1; TRBD2 might be the D (5 bases). TRBV23-1 is reported as an ORF; its role is uncertain. The CDR3 totals 16 residues. Trimming stripped 2 bases from V and 7 bases from J, with 18 bases between. The CDR3 DNA follows: TGCGCCAGCAGTCAAACACCGGACTCCATCGGGAATGAGCAGTTCTTC. Residues: CASSQTPDSIGNEQFF.